A selection of T cell receptor beta chains follows, all from one sample in a study of cytomegalovirus exposure and HLA in healthy donors. Generated by immunoSEQ multiplex PCR, the TCRdb table keeps only in-frame clones and is missing some. The sample consists of around 110,000 clones, roughly 80% of them appearing once. The sequencing input was PBMCs. These receptor sequences come from a man under 40 in good health and CMV-seronegative. Each CDR3 is given with its conserved first and last residue. Fields, in order: D gene, V gene, clone size, J gene, CDR3 protein, CDR3 DNA. D genes are given only for firm matches. Part of the rows lack a size; the others show once, few, many or a class for expanded clones.

D: .; V: TRBV7-9; size: .; J: TRBJ1-2; CDR3: CASSPDSFYGYTF; DNA: TGTGCCAGCAGCCCGGACAGTTTCTATGGCTACACCTTC
D: .; V: TRBV4-1; size: .; J: TRBJ2-7; CDR3: CASSQGLAGAVTYEQYF; DNA: TGCGCCAGCAGCCAAGGACTCGCAGGGGCCGTTACCTACGAGCAGTACTTC
D: .; V: TRBV5-5; size: few; J: TRBJ1-1; CDR3: CASSQGQNTEAFF; DNA: TGTGCCAGCAGCCAAGGACAGAACACTGAAGCTTTCTTT
D: .; V: TRBV5-1; size: .; J: TRBJ2-5; CDR3: CASSYGQPQETQYF; DNA: TGCGCCAGCAGCTATGGACAGCCCCAAGAGACCCAGTACTTC
D: .; V: TRBV30; size: .; J: TRBJ2-3; CDR3: CAWSVGRTGDSTDTQYF; DNA: TGTGCCTGGAGTGTCGGGCGTACGGGGGATAGCACAGATACGCAGTATTTT
D: TRBD2; V: TRBV5-1; size: few; J: TRBJ2-7; CDR3: CASSSFGTSGYEQYF; DNA: TGCGCCAGCAGCTCCTTCGGGACTAGCGGATACGAGCAGTACTTC
D: .; V: TRBV21-1; size: .; J: TRBJ1-2; CDR3: CASTFTPTGEPNYGYTF; DNA: TGTGCCAGCACCTTCACACCGACAGGGGAACCTAACTATGGCTACACCTTC
D: .; V: TRBV7-2; size: .; J: TRBJ1-1; CDR3: CASSLGQNTEAFF; DNA: TGTGCCAGCAGCTTAGGGCAGAACACTGAAGCTTTCTTT
D: TRBD2; V: TRBV5-1; size: .; J: TRBJ2-3; CDR3: CASSGGGVTDTQYF; DNA: TGCGCCAGCAGTGGCGGGGGGGTTACAGATACGCAGTATTTT
D: TRBD1; V: TRBV6-1; size: .; J: TRBJ1-6; CDR3: CASNNRDSFNSPLHF; DNA: TGTGCCAGCAATAACCGGGACAGCTTTAATTCACCCCTCCACTTT
D: .; V: TRBV19; size: .; J: TRBJ1-6; CDR3: CASRLTGSGSPLHF; DNA: TGTGCCAGTAGGCTAACAGGGTCTGGGTCACCCCTCCACTTT
D: .; V: TRBV29-1; size: .; J: TRBJ2-1; CDR3: CSAPRAPDYNEQFF; DNA: TGCAGCGCGCCCAGGGCGCCTGACTACAATGAGCAGTTCTTC
D: .; V: TRBV27; size: .; J: TRBJ1-2; CDR3: CASSFRGFGYGYTF; DNA: TGTGCCAGCAGTTTTAGAGGGTTTGGCTATGGCTACACCTTC
D: .; V: TRBV16; size: .; J: TRBJ2-3; CDR3: CASSQSREGQYF; DNA: TGTGCCAGCAGCCAATCTCGAGAGGGGCAGTATTTT
D: TRBD2; V: TRBV4-1; size: .; J: TRBJ2-3; CDR3: CASSQVLAGVVNTQYF; DNA: TGCGCCAGCAGCCAAGTATTAGCGGGAGTGGTAAATACGCAGTATTTT
D: TRBD1; V: TRBV5-4; size: .; J: TRBJ1-1; CDR3: CASSLAGQLTPEAFF; DNA: TGTGCCAGCAGCTTGGCGGGACAGCTCACCCCTGAAGCTTTCTTT
D: TRBD1; V: TRBV5-6; size: .; J: TRBJ1-1; CDR3: CASTLGQGVGHTEAFF; DNA: TGTGCCAGCACCCTGGGACAGGGTGTTGGACACACTGAAGCTTTCTTT
D: .; V: TRBV16; size: .; J: TRBJ2-3; CDR3: CASSPLTSTDTQYF; DNA: TGTGCCAGCAGCCCTTTGACTAGCACAGATACGCAGTATTTT
D: TRBD2; V: TRBV7-9; size: .; J: TRBJ2-6; CDR3: CASPASGRVGANVLTF; DNA: TGTGCCAGCCCGGCTAGCGGGAGGGTCGGGGCCAACGTCCTGACTTTC
D: .; V: TRBV18; size: .; J: TRBJ1-1; CDR3: CASSPQTGADTEAFF; DNA: TGTGCCAGCTCACCGCAGACCGGAGCGGACACTGAAGCTTTCTTT
D: .; V: TRBV28; size: once; J: TRBJ2-7; CDR3: CASSARDWQYF; DNA: TGTGCCAGCAGTGCGAGGGACTGGCAGTACTTC
D: .; V: TRBV9; size: few; J: TRBJ1-1; CDR3: CASSPREGVRVSAEAFF; DNA: TGTGCCAGCAGCCCCCGGGAGGGGGTAAGGGTTAGCGCTGAAGCTTTCTTT
D: .; V: TRBV7-9; size: .; J: TRBJ1-2; CDR3: CASSAVQNYGYTF; DNA: TGTGCCAGCAGCGCGGTCCAAAACTATGGCTACACCTTC